Listed below are T cell receptor beta chains from one sample, sequenced in a study of tumor and adjacent non-tumor tissue in lung cancer. TCRdb reanalysed the multiplex PCR reads using MiXCR and keeps one entry per CDR3 protein. The table shows 90,000 to 100,000 distinct CDR3 sequences, with roughly 78% occurring only once. Material for sequencing was distant non-tumor lung tissue. The receptor set was obtained from a man between 60 and 70 years old with small cell lung cancer. Both conserved end residues are trimmed from each CDR3. Each record gives: V gene, CDR3 length, J gene, clone size, CDR3 protein. Size values are once, few and many counts, or a class for expanded clones, and some rows have none.

v_call: TRBV20-1; cdr3_length: 9; j_call: TRBJ2-7; clone_size: -; cdr3_aa: NPWWGEEHY
v_call: TRBV7-9; cdr3_length: 14; j_call: TRBJ2-5; clone_size: -; cdr3_aa: ASSAALAGGLEIQY
v_call: TRBV6-1; cdr3_length: 12; j_call: TRBJ2-1; clone_size: -; cdr3_aa: ASIFSCSRNEQF
v_call: TRBV6-5; cdr3_length: 14; j_call: TRBJ1-2; clone_size: -; cdr3_aa: ASTPVTGTGDYSYT
v_call: TRBV11-2; cdr3_length: 15; j_call: TRBJ2-5; clone_size: medium-sized; cdr3_aa: ASSASGTSGSRETQY
v_call: TRBV14; cdr3_length: 11; j_call: TRBJ1-2; clone_size: -; cdr3_aa: VSSQGAGPGYA
v_call: TRBV20-1; cdr3_length: 15; j_call: TRBJ2-1; clone_size: once; cdr3_aa: SARTGGRPSSYNEQF
v_call: TRBV20-1; cdr3_length: 15; j_call: TRBJ2-1; clone_size: many; cdr3_aa: SARTSGRPSSYNEQF
v_call: TRBV20-1; cdr3_length: 13; j_call: TRBJ2-1; clone_size: many; cdr3_aa: SARDGWGIDNEQF
v_call: TRBV6-2/TRBV6-3; cdr3_length: 17; j_call: TRBJ2-2; clone_size: -; cdr3_aa: ASIYPYPRVAGDTGELF
v_call: TRBV20-1; cdr3_length: 12; j_call: TRBJ1-2; clone_size: -; cdr3_aa: SAEFPGTAYGYT
v_call: TRBV12-3/TRBV12-4; cdr3_length: 13; j_call: TRBJ2-2; clone_size: once; cdr3_aa: ASCFSGTDTAELF
v_call: TRBV5-6; cdr3_length: 12; j_call: TRBJ1-1; clone_size: -; cdr3_aa: ASSQGQLNTEAF
v_call: TRBV11-3; cdr3_length: 12; j_call: TRBJ2-1; clone_size: -; cdr3_aa: ASSSRVIDNEQL
v_call: TRBV12-3/TRBV12-4; cdr3_length: 10; j_call: TRBJ2-7; clone_size: -; cdr3_aa: ASRLSASEQY
v_call: TRBV12-3/TRBV12-4; cdr3_length: 14; j_call: TRBJ2-2; clone_size: -; cdr3_aa: ASSFWRGSSTGELF
v_call: TRBV11-3; cdr3_length: 12; j_call: TRBJ2-7; clone_size: -; cdr3_aa: ASSPYSRAWEQY
v_call: TRBV6-1; cdr3_length: 14; j_call: TRBJ2-2; clone_size: -; cdr3_aa: ASSDRGLGPSCDLF
v_call: TRBV12-3/TRBV12-4; cdr3_length: 14; j_call: TRBJ2-2; clone_size: many; cdr3_aa: ASSLAVGSPTGELF
v_call: TRBV5-4; cdr3_length: 14; j_call: TRBJ2-1; clone_size: many; cdr3_aa: ASSLRAGGFYNEQF
v_call: TRBV29-1; cdr3_length: 12; j_call: TRBJ1-1; clone_size: -; cdr3_aa: SVEEDRMSAEAF
v_call: TRBV11-1; cdr3_length: 13; j_call: TRBJ2-7; clone_size: -; cdr3_aa: VSSPTGAASYEQY
v_call: TRBV7-9; cdr3_length: 12; j_call: TRBJ2-5; clone_size: -; cdr3_aa: ASSYSIGFEIQY
v_call: TRBV20-1; cdr3_length: 12; j_call: TRBJ2-3; clone_size: many; cdr3_aa: SARPRTGSDTQY
v_call: TRBV6-1; cdr3_length: 10; j_call: TRBJ2-1; clone_size: -; cdr3_aa: ASKSLAGGQF
v_call: TRBV5-4; cdr3_length: 12; j_call: TRBJ2-2; clone_size: -; cdr3_aa: ASSSVANTGDLF
v_call: TRBV6-1; cdr3_length: 12; j_call: TRBJ2-7; clone_size: -; cdr3_aa: AISDSSGTYEQY
v_call: TRBV12-3/TRBV12-4; cdr3_length: 9; j_call: TRBJ2-3; clone_size: many; cdr3_aa: ASSLTDTQY
v_call: TRBV6-5; cdr3_length: 13; j_call: TRBJ1-6; clone_size: -; cdr3_aa: TSSYSTGGASPFH
v_call: TRBV14; cdr3_length: 11; j_call: TRBJ1-2; clone_size: many; cdr3_aa: ASSQGLRYGYT